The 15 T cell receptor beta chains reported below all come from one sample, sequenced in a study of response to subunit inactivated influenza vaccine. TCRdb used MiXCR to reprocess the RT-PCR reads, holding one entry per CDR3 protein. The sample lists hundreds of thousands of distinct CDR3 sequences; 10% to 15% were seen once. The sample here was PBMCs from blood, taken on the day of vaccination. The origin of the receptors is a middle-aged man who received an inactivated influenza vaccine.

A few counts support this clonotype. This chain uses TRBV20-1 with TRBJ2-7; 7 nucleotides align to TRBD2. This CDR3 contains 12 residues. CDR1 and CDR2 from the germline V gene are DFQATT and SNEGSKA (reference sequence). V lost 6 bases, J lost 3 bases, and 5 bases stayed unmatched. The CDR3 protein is CSALRGSYEQYF. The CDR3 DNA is TGCAGTGCCTTACGCGGGAGCTACGAGCAGTACTTC.

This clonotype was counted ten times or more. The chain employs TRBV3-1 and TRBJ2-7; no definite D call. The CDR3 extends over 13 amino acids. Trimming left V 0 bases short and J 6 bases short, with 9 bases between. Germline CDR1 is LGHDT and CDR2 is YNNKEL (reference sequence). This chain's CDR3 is CASSQDPTVEQYF. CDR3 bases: TGTGCCAGCAGCCAAGACCCCACAGTCGAGCAGTACTTC.

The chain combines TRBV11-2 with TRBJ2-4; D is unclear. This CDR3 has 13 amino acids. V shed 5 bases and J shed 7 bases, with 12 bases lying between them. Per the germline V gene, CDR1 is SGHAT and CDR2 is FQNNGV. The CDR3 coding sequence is TGTGCCAGCAGCCCCCACTGGGTGAACATTCAGTACTTC. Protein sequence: CASSPHWVNIQYF.

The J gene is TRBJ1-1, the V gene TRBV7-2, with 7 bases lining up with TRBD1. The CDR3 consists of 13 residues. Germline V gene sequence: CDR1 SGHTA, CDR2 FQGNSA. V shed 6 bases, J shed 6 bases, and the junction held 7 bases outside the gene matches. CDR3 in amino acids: CASRLTGRPEAFF. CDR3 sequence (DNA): TGTGCCAGCAGATTGACAGGGAGGCCTGAAGCTTTCTTT.

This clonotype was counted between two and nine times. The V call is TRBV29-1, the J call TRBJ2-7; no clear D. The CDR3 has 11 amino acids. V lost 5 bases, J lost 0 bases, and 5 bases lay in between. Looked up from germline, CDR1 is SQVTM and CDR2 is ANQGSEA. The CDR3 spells CSVLGSYEQYF. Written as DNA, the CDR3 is TGCAGCGTTCTGGGCTCCTACGAGCAGTACTTC.

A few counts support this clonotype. CDR3: CATSRDTGPGEQFF. CDR3 nucleotides: TGTGCCACCAGCAGAGATACGGGGCCCGGGGAGCAGTTCTTC. The chain has TRBV15 and TRBJ2-1, with D possibly called TRBD1 or TRBD2 (5 bases each). The CDR3 contains 14 residues. Germline assignment: CDR1 LNHNV and CDR2 YYDKDF (reference sequence). Trimming stripped 0 bases from V and 10 bases from J, with 13 bases between.

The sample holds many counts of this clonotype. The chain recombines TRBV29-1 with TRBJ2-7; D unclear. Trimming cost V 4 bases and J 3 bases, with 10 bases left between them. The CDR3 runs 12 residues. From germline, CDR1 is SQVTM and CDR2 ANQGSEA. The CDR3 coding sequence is TGCAGCGTTGGAGACACTCTCTACGAGCAGTACTTC. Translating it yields CSVGDTLYEQYF.

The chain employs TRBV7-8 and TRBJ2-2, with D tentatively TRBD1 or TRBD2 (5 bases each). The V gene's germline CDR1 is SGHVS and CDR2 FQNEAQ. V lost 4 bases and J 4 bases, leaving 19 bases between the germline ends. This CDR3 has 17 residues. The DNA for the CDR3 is TGTGCCAGCAGCTACCCCTCAGGGACCTTAACCACCGGGGAGCTGTTTTTT. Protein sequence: CASSYPSGTLTTGELFF.

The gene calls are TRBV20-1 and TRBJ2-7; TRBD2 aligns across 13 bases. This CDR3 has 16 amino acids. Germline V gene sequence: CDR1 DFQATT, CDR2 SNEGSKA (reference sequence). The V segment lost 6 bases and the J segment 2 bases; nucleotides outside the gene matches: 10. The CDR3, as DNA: TGCAGTGCGCATAGACTAGCGGGAGGAGAGACCTACGAGCAGTACTTC. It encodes CSAHRLAGGETYEQYF.

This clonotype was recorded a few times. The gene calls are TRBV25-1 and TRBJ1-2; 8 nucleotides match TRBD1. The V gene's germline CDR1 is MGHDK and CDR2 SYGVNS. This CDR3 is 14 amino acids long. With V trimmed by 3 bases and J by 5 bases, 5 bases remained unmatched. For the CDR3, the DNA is TGTGCCAGCAGTGAGCAGGGGGCAGGATATGGCTACACCTTC. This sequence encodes CASSEQGAGYGYTF.

In DNA form, the CDR3 reads TGCAGTGCGAGGGGGGACTACGGGGGTGAGCAGTTCTTC. Its translation is CSARGDYGGEQFF. The V and J genes are TRBV20-1 and TRBJ2-1, with D possibly TRBD2 on 7 matching bases. Germline-derived CDR1 and CDR2 are DFQATT and SNEGSKA (reference sequence). CDR3 length: 13 residues. Trimming pared 6 bases from V and 9 bases from J, leaving 18 bases between.

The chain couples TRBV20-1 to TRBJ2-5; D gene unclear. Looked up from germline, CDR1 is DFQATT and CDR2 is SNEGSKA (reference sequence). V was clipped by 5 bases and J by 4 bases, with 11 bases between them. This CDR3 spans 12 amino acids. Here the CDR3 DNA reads TGCAGTGCTCCCTCCTCCGGAGAGACCCAGTACTTC. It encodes CSAPSSGETQYF.

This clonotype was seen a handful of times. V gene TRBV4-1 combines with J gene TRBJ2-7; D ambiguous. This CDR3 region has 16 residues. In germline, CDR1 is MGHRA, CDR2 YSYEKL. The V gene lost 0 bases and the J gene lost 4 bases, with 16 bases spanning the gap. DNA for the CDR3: TGCGCCAGCAGCCAAGATAATATAGGCAGCAGATACGAGCAGTACTTC. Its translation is CASSQDNIGSRYEQYF.

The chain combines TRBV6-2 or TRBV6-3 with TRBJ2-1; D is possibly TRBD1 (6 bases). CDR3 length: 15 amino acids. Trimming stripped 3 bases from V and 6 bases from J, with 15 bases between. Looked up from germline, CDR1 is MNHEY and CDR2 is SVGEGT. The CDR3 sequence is CASSYHSDRFNEQFF. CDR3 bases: TGTGCCAGCAGTTATCACTCCGACAGGTTCAATGAGCAGTTCTTC.

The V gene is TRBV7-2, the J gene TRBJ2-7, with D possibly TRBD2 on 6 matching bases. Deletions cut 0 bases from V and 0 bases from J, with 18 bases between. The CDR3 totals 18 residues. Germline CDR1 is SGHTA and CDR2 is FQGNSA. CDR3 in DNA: TGTGCCAGCAGCTTAGCGCCTGGTGGGGGGACCCTCTCCTACGAGCAGTACTTC. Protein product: CASSLAPGGGTLSYEQYF.